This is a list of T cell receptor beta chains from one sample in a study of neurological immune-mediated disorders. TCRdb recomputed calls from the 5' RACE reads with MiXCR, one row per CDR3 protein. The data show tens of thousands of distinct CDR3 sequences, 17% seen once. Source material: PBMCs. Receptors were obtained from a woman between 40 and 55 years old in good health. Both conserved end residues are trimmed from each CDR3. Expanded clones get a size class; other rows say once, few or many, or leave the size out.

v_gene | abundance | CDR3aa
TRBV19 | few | ASSSMGGSGSYNEQF
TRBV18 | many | ASSPEPTRTDTQY
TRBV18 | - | ASSPGAGGGDTQY
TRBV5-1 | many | ASSQPELAGVLSETQY
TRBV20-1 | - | GASLLAGGYEQY
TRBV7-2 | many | ASSRRLAGDNEQF
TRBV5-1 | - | ASSKGLRDYEQY
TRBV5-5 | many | ASSPGTVAGNTIY
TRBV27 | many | ASRRQGSEQF
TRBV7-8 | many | ASTQGDIEAGAGDTQY
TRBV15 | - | ATSRDSSLIWPLH
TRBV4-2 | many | ASSQVSTSGGNEQF
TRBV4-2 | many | ASSQVTGFLNEQF
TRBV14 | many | ASSLYREDTEAF
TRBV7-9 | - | ASSLGDWNQETQY
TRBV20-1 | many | SVRDTYNEQF
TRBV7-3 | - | ASSLSGGSSYNEQF
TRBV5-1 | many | ASSETTGRNEQY
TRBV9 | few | ASSSFARDTEAF
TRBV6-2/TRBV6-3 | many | ASSNHGQGYTEAF
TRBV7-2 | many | ASSLASGANVLT
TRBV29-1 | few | SVGGEREATYNEQF
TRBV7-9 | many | ASSFLAGGDTQY
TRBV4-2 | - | ASSRTGGESNQPQH
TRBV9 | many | ASSVGVEENTEAF
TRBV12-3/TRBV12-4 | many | ASRQQGPQETQY
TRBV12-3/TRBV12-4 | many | ASSPGLAGVYEQY
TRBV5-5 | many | ASSLVAGGLDEQF
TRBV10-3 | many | AISEIQGAGTDTQY
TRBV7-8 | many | ASMRGLGEKLF
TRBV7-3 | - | ASSRQGGTNEKLF
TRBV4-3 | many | ASSQDGPAYFGYT
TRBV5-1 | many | ASSSLAGNTGELF
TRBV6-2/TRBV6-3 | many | ASSPYTSGGKNEQF
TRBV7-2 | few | ASSLAHEGLEGYT
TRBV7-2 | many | ASSFDRSTDTQY
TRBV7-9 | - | AISQGLFSAIY
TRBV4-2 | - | ASSPAFTYNEQF
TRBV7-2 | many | ASSRGGGTQY
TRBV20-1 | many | SARGEGSNGYT
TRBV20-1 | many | SAKGGRGGRISEQY
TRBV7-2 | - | ASSFLAGRNQPQH
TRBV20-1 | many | SATRTGAANPYMNTEAF
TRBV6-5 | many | ASSSDRSSYNEQF
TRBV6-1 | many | ASRLAGSTDTQY
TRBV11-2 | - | ASSSGGRVYNEQF
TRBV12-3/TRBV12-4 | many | ASSPRLVGTDTQY
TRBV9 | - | ASSSEDGTFQETQY
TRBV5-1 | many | ASRSGQGSYT
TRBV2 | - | ARQGANTEAF
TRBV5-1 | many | ASSLTERVTDTQY
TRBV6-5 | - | ASSFRQYSGGNTIY
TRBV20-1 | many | SARDSGLAGELF
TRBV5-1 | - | ASSFGRDQPQH